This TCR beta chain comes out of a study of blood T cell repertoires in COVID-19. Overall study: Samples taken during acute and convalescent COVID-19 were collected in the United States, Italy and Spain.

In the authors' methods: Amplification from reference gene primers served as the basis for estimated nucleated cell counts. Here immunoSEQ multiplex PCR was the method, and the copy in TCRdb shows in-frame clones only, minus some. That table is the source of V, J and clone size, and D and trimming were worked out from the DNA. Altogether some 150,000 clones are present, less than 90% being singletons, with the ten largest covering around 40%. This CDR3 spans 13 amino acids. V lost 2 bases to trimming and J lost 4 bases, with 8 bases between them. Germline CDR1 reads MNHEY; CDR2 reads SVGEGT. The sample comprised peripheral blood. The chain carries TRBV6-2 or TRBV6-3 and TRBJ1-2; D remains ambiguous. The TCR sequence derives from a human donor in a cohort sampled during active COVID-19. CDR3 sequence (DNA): TGTGCCAGCAGTTACCCGGGTTCCTATGGCTACACCTTC. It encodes CASSYPGSYGYTF.